The present TCR beta chain was sequenced within a study of cytomegalovirus exposure and HLA in healthy donors. The study, taken as a whole, reports: In vitro testing confirmed a few CMV-associated chains as specific for CMV antigens. Rarity held for most TCR sequences, but there were some public TCRs that occurred in many donors. Reportedly, cytomegalovirus status was diagnosed with high sensitivity and specificity.

Trimming stripped 5 bases from V and 1 base from J, with 11 bases between. The CDR3 extends over 15 amino acids. Germline V CDR1 and CDR2: SEHNR, FQNEAQ (reference sequence). PCR amplification relied on 60 Vbeta primers (plus 13 Jbeta primers). The data were produced by immunoSEQ multiplex PCR, yet TCRdb's version contains in-frame clones alone and is incomplete. This sample contains roughly 100,000 clones. Remarks on this clone: Antigen: not known.

This TCR derives from a woman aged 25 to 39 in good health and CMV-seronegative. The specimen sequenced was PBMCs. V usage is TRBV7-9 and J usage is TRBJ2-2, with a tentative D call TRBD1 (6 bases). CDR3 nucleotides: TGTGCCAGCAGCCGGGACACCCTGAACACCGGGGAGCTGTTTTTT. As protein: CASSRDTLNTGELFF.